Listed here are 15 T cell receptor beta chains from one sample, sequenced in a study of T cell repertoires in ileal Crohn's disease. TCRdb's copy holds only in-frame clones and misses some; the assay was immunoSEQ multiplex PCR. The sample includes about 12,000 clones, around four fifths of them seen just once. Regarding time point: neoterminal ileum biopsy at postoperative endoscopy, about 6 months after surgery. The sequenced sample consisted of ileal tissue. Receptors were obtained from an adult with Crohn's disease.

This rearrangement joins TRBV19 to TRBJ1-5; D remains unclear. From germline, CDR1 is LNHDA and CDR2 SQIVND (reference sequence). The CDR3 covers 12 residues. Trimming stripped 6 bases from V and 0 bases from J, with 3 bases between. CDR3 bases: TGTGCCAGTAGACTTAGCAATCAGCCCCAGCATTTT. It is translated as CASRLSNQPQHF.

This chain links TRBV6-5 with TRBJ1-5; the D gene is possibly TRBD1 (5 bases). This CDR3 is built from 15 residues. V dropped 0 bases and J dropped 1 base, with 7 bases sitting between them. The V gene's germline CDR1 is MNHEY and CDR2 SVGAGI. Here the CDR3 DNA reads TGTGCCAGCAGTTACTCCCAGGGCAGCAATCAGCCCCAGCATTTT. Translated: CASSYSQGSNQPQHF.

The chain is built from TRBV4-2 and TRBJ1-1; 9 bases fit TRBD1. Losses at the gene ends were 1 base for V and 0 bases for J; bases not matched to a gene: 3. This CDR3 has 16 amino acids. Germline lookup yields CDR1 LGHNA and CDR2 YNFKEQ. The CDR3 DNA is TGTGCCAGCAGCCAAGGGACAGGGGATATGAACACTGAAGCTTTCTTT. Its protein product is CASSQGTGDMNTEAFF.

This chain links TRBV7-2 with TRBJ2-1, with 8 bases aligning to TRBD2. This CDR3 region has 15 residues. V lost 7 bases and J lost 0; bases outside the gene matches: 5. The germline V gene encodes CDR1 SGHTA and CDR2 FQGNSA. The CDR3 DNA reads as TGTGCCAGCACCCCGGGAGGGAGCTCCTACAATGAGCAGTTCTTC. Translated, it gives CASTPGGSSYNEQFF.

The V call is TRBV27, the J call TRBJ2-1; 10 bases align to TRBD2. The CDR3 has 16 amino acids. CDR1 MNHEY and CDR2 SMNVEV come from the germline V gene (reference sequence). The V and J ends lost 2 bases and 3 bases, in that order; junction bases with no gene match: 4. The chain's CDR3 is CASSLTSGKNYNEQFF. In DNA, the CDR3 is TGTGCCAGCAGTTTAACTAGCGGGAAAAACTACAATGAGCAGTTCTTC.

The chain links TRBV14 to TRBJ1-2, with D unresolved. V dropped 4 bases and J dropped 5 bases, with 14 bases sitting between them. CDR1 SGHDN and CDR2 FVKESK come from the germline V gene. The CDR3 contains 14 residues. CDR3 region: CASSPQQSRYGYTF. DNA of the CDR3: TGTGCCAGCAGCCCTCAACAGAGTCGGTATGGCTACACCTTC.

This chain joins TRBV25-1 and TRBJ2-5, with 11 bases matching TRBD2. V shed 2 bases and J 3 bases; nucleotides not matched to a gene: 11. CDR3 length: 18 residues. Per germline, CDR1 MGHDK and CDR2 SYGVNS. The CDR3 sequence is CASSEPSSGRREKETQYF. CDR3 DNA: TGTGCCAGCAGTGAACCCTCTAGCGGGAGGAGGGAAAAAGAGACCCAGTACTTC.

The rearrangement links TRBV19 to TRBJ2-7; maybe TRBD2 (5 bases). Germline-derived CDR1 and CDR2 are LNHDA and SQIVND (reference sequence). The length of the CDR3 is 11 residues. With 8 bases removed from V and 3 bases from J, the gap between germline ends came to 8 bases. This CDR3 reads CASRSGYEQYF. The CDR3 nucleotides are TGTGCCAGTCGGAGCGGCTACGAGCAGTACTTC.

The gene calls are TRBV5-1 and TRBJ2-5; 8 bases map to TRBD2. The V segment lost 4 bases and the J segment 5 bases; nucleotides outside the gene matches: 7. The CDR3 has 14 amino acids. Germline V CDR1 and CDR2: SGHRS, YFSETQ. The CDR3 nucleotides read TGCGCCAGCAGCCCTCTTATAGCGGGGGAGACCCAGTACTTC. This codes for CASSPLIAGETQYF. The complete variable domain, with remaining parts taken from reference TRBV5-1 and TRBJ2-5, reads KAGVTQTPRYLIKTRGQQVTLSCSPISGHRSVSWYQQTPGQGLQFLFEYFSETQRNKGNFPGRFSGRQFSNSRSEMNVSTLELGDSALYLCASSPLIAGETQYFGPGTRLLVL.

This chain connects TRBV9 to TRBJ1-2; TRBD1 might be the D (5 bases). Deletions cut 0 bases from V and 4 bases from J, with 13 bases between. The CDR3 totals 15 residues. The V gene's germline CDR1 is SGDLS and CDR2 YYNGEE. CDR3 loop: CASSVVEGDFYGYTF. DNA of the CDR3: TGTGCCAGCAGCGTAGTTGAAGGGGACTTCTATGGCTACACCTTC.

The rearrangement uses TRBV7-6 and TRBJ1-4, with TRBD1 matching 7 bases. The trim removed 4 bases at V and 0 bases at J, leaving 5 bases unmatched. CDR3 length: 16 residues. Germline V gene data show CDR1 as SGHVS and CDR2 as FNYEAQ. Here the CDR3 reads CASSWGQLATNEKLFF. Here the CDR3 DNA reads TGTGCCAGCAGCTGGGGACAGCTTGCAACTAATGAAAAACTGTTTTTT.

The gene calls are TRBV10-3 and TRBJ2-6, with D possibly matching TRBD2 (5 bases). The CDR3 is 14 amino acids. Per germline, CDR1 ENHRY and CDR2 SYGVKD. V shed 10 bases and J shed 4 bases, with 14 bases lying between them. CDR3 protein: CATYRGSGANVLTF. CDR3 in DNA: TGTGCCACTTACCGCGGGTCCGGGGCCAACGTCCTGACTTTC.

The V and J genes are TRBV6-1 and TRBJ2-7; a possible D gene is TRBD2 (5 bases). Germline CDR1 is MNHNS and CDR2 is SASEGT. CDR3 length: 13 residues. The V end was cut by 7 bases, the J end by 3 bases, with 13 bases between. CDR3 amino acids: CASIREEIYEQYF. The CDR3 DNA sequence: TGTGCCAGCATCCGGGAAGAAATCTACGAGCAGTACTTC.

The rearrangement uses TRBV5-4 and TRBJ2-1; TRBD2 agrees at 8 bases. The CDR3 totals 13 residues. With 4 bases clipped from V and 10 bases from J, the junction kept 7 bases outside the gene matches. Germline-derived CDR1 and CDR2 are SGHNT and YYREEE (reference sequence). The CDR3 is CASSGGTSHEQFF. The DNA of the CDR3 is TGTGCCAGCAGCGGCGGGACTAGTCACGAGCAGTTCTTC.

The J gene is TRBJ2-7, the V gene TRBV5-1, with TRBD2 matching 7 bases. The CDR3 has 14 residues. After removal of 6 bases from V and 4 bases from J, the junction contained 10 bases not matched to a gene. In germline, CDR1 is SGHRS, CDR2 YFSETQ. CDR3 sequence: CASTPGGGQYEQYF. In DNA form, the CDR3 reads TGCGCCAGCACCCCTGGGGGAGGGCAGTACGAGCAGTACTTC.